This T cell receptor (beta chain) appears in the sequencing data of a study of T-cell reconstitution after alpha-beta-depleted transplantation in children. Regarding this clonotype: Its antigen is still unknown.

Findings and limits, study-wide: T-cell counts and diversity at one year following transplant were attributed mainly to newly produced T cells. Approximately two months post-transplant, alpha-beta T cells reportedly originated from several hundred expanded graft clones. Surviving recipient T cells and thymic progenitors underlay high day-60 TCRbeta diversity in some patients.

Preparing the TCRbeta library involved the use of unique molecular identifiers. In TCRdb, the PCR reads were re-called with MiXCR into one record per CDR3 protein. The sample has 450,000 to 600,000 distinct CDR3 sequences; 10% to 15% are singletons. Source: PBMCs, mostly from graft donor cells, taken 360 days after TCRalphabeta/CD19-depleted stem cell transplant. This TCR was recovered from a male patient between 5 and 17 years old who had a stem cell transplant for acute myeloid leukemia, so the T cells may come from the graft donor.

The CDR3 DNA is TGCAGTGCCCTAGAGGCCGAAAAGAGCGGGAGGTGGGCAGATACGCAGTATTTT. Amino acids: CSALEAEKSGRWADTQYF. The chain couples TRBV20-1 to TRBJ2-3; 9 bases are a match to TRBD2. The germline V gene encodes CDR1 DFQATT and CDR2 SNEGSKA (reference sequence). The CDR3 is 18 amino acids. J was trimmed by 4 bases and V by 6 bases; bases with no gene match: 20.